Listed below are T cell receptor beta chains from one sample, sequenced in a study of long-term antiretroviral therapy in people with HIV. Clones were sequenced by immunoSEQ multiplex PCR, and TCRdb holds only the in-frame ones, with some missing. Of 35,000 to 40,000 clones listed, roughly four fifths are singletons. The sample consisted of unsorted PBMCs, taken 0.3 years after starting antiretroviral therapy. Every receptor here comes from a man in his late teens or twenties with HIV. Both conserved end residues are part of each CDR3. The D gene is left open where the match is weak. Only part of the rows carry a size: once, few, many, or a class if the clone is expanded.

clone_size	v_call	j_call	d_call	cdr3_nt	cdr3_aa
few	TRBV5-1	TRBJ1-2	NA	TGCGCCAGCAGCTTGGAAGTGACCTATGGCTACACCTTC	CASSLEVTYGYTF
once	TRBV6-9	TRBJ1-2	NA	TGTGCCAGCAGTTACGGGGCTCGGAGCGATGGCTACACCTTC	CASSYGARSDGYTF
NA	TRBV5-1	TRBJ2-7	TRBD1	TGCGCCAGCAGCCCGGGACAGGGGAGGAGGGAGCAGTACTTC	CASSPGQGRREQYF
NA	TRBV19	TRBJ2-7	NA	TGTGCCAGTAGTATGGGAATGTGGGGGCCCTCCGAGCAGTACTTC	CASSMGMWGPSEQYF
NA	TRBV29-1	TRBJ1-1	NA	TGCAGCGTTGACAATATGAACACTGAAGCTTTCTTT	CSVDNMNTEAFF
NA	TRBV6-1	TRBJ1-1	NA	TGTGCCAGCTCTTCCGGAACTGAAGCTTTCTTT	CASSSGTEAFF
NA	TRBV7-7	TRBJ2-5	NA	TGTGCTAGCAGCCCGTCACCCGACCTCACAGAGACCCAGTACTTC	CASSPSPDLTETQYF
few	TRBV7-2	TRBJ1-2	NA	TGTGCCAGCAGCAACCCGGGACAAAGATATGGCTACACCTTC	CASSNPGQRYGYTF
NA	TRBV23-1	TRBJ1-2	NA	TGCGCCAGCAGTCGGGCGGGGGAATGGGGCTACACCTTC	CASSRAGEWGYTF
NA	TRBV6-5	TRBJ2-1	TRBD2	TGTGCCAGCAGTCACAGCGGGGGGGCCTTTAATGAGCAGTTCTTC	CASSHSGGAFNEQFF
NA	TRBV5-4	TRBJ1-4	TRBD1	TGTGCCAGCAGCAGAGGGACAGGGATGCGCGAAAAACTGTTTTTT	CASSRGTGMREKLFF
NA	TRBV7-2	TRBJ2-1	NA	TGTGCCAGCAGACGATATTTGGGGGACGGACTAAGCTCCTACAATGAGCAGTTCTTC	CASRRYLGDGLSSYNEQFF
few	TRBV6-6	TRBJ2-3	TRBD1	TGTGCCAGCAGTTCCGGGACAGGGGACACAGATACGCAGTATTTT	CASSSGTGDTDTQYF
once	TRBV27	TRBJ2-1	TRBD2	TGTGCCAGCAGCTATCCCGGTCTAGGGCGGGGGTACAATGAGCAGTTCTTC	CASSYPGLGRGYNEQFF
NA	TRBV10-2	TRBJ1-2	NA	TGCGCCAGCAGGGGAGACTACTACTATGGCTACACCTTC	CASRGDYYYGYTF
NA	TRBV4-2	TRBJ2-7	TRBD2	TGTGCCAGCAGCCAGGGACTAGGGGACTACGAGCAGTACTTC	CASSQGLGDYEQYF
NA	TRBV27	TRBJ2-7	TRBD2	TGTGCCAGCAGAGGACTAGCCTTCTCCTACGAGCAGTACTTC	CASRGLAFSYEQYF
NA	TRBV7-3	TRBJ2-7	TRBD2	TGTGCCAGCAGCTACACTAGCGGGGGGGGCTACGAGCAGTACTTC	CASSYTSGGGYEQYF
NA	TRBV7-3	TRBJ2-7	NA	TGTGCCAGCAGCTTAAGAGGGGCGGGAAGGGGAGTTGGCTCCTACGAGCAGTACTTC	CASSLRGAGRGVGSYEQYF
NA	TRBV27	TRBJ2-2	TRBD1	TGTGCCAGCTTGAATTTGCAAAGGGGGCTAAAACCCGGGGAGCTGTTTTTT	CASLNLQRGLKPGELFF
NA	TRBV5-4	TRBJ2-1	TRBD2	TGTGCCAGCAGCTTGGCCGGGCTAGCGGGAGTCGGCGGTGAGCAGTTCTTC	CASSLAGLAGVGGEQFF
NA	TRBV11-2	TRBJ2-7	NA	TGTGCCAGCAGCCCCCAGTACGAGCAGTACTTC	CASSPQYEQYF
NA	TRBV7-2	TRBJ2-2	NA	TGTGCCAGCAGCTTAGTTGGGGGGACCGGGGAGCTGTTTTTT	CASSLVGGTGELFF
NA	TRBV30	TRBJ2-2	NA	TGTGCGGAGGGAACGAACACCGGGGAGCTGTTTTTT	CAEGTNTGELFF
NA	TRBV19	TRBJ2-7	TRBD2	TGTGCCACTAGCGGACTTCCCGACGAGCAGTACTTC	CATSGLPDEQYF
few	TRBV29-1	TRBJ1-2	TRBD1	TGCAGCGTTGAACGGGACAGCTATTATGGCTACACCTTC	CSVERDSYYGYTF
NA	TRBV9	TRBJ1-2	NA	TGTGCCAGCAGGGGGGGGCAGGGCGGTGGCTACACCTTC	CASRGGQGGGYTF
NA	TRBV19	TRBJ2-7	TRBD2	TGTGCCAGTCGACCTGGACTAGCGGGAGGTCATGAGCAGTACTTC	CASRPGLAGGHEQYF
NA	TRBV6-4	TRBJ2-5	TRBD2	TGTGCCAGCAGCCCTAGCGGGGGTGGCCAAGAGACCCAGTACTTC	CASSPSGGGQETQYF
few	TRBV28	TRBJ2-7	TRBD2	TGTGCCAGCAGTTTTCTCGGGGTAGCGGGCTCCTACGAGCAGTACTTC	CASSFLGVAGSYEQYF
NA	TRBV6-5	TRBJ2-2	NA	TGTGCCAGCAGGGTGCGTCTCGGGGGCGGGGAGCTGTTTTTT	CASRVRLGGGELFF
NA	TRBV2	TRBJ1-1	TRBD1	TGTGCCAGCAGTGGGGGACAGGGCTCCATGAACACTGAAGCTTTCTTT	CASSGGQGSMNTEAFF
NA	TRBV9	TRBJ1-1	NA	TGTGCCAGCAGCGTAGGGGGGGACACGCTGAACACTGAAGCTTTCTTT	CASSVGGDTLNTEAFF
NA	TRBV28	TRBJ1-1	NA	TGTGCCAGCAGTTTAGGTCGGTTGAACACTGAAGCTTTCTTT	CASSLGRLNTEAFF
once	TRBV2	TRBJ2-4	NA	TGTGCCAGCAGCGCCACCTTCGCCAAAAACATTCAGTACTTC	CASSATFAKNIQYF